This T cell receptor (beta chain) stems from a study of T cells in Graves' hyperthyroidism and ophthalmopathy. The study's findings and limits: For ophthalmopathy, model prediction preceded onset by a median 6.5 months.

The table lists this clonotype with many counts. The antigen is undetermined. With V trimmed by 5 bases and J by 3 bases, 9 bases remained unmatched. Germline V gene sequence: CDR1 SGHVS, CDR2 FNYEAQ. The CDR3 runs to 15 residues. Orbital computed tomography and thyroid ultrasound, together with serum TRAb and thyroxine and clinical symptoms, were used for diagnoses. Amplified regions were TCR beta CDR3 sequences from RNA transcripts. An initial round of RT-PCR targeting the TCR CDR3 relied on the HTBI primer set. TCRdb reprocessed the multiplex PCR reads with MiXCR, giving one entry per CDR3 protein. Of roughly 500,000 distinct CDR3 sequences listed, about 45% are singletons.

The origin of this receptor is an adult woman with Graves' disease, either hyperthyroidism or ophthalmopathy (not recorded which). The rearrangement uses TRBV7-6 and TRBJ2-5, with TRBD2 matching over 7 bases. The sample taken for sequencing was peripheral blood or thyroid tissue (not recorded which). In DNA, the CDR3 is TGTGCCAGCAGCAGACGTCGCGGGAGTGAAGAGACCCAGTACTTC. It codes for CASSRRRGSEETQYF.